This T cell receptor beta chain was profiled in a study of technical replicates of blood from a few donors. Using immunoSEQ multiplex PCR, the repertoire was profiled, and TCRdb retains in-frame clones only, with some absent. Among tens of thousands of clones listed, approximately 94% were seen once. Germline V CDR1 and CDR2: SEHNR, FQNEAQ (reference sequence). CDR3 size: 15 residues. V gave up 6 bases and J gave up 2 bases; unmatched junction bases: 8. The chain links TRBV7-9 to TRBJ2-3; 7 bases match TRBD2. The receptor's source is a human donor in good health. Sequenced material: T cells isolated from PBMCs. The CDR3 bases are TGTGCCAGCAGATCGAGCGGGGAAAACACAGATACGCAGTATTTT. Translated, it gives CASRSSGENTDTQYF.